This T cell receptor (beta chain) was sequenced in a study of quantifying T cell responses using KT2 cells (dated by TCRdb to the late 2010s). The study in broad terms: RNA was DNase-treated and reverse transcribed with TCR alpha and beta constant-region primers, mostly using SuperScript III. To avoid over-amplification, PCR2 was carried out as a SYBR Green qPCR and halted once a predetermined fluorescence threshold was reached. Under optimum conditions, the efficiency of the T4 ligation step was estimated to be more than 8%. Summary of the overall study and its limitations: At very high KT2 spike-in numbers, detection of KT2 sequences reached saturation. Even at the lowest spike-in tested, roughly one KT2 cell per 100,000 PBMC, KT2 sequences were still detected. Counts of KT2 alpha and beta sequences scaled linearly with input KT2 cell number over several orders of magnitude. No side-by-side comparison between this pipeline and other TCR sequencing techniques was included in the study.

This clonotype was detected only a few times. What antigen it recognizes has not been identified. Base qualities are not recorded, but no much larger clone differs from it by a single base. The CDR3 holds 15 amino acids from the cysteine to the phenylalanine. CDR3 DNA only is kept here, 45 bases in frame from base 1. Known numbers of KT2, a T cell clone whose TCR had been sequenced previously, were spiked into unfractionated PBMC to test the sensitivity and accuracy of the pipeline. A range of KT2-to-PBMC ratios was produced by mixing KT2 cells with a fixed number of PBMC. Library preparation used UMI-ligation and nested PCR. Using T4 RNA ligase 1, a single-stranded oligonucleotide bearing the Illumina SP2 sequence plus a UMI was ligated onto the 3' end of the cDNA. PCR1 was run for 3 to 4 cycles (98 degrees C for 15 s, 69 degrees C for 30 s, 72 degrees C for 40 s), and an equimolar mix of RC1.1 and RC1.2, covering TRBC1 and TRBC2, was used as the beta primer. Starting at PCR2, TCR alpha and beta chains were handled separately, and sample indices and Illumina adaptors were added. The UMI was composed of 12 random nucleotides, arranged as two hexamers separated by a spacer, and was positioned after an 8-base spacer. The libraries were sequenced on an Illumina MiSeq using v2 2x251 paired-end chemistry, usually with some 11 samples in each run. To increase diversity, roughly 4.5-7.5% PhiX DNA was added to each sequencing library. The original methods were these. The raw reads were converted into FASTQ with bcl2fastq and then demultiplexed by dual indices with Demultiplexor. V and J genes were assigned by Decombinator through tag matching, with a single base-pair mismatch being allowed. UMIs were used by Collapsinator to correct both sequencing errors and frequency errors caused by PCR heterogeneity. Decombinator identifiers were converted to nucleotide sequence by CDR3Translator, the sequences were translated to amino acids, and CDR3 was extracted using C- and N-terminal motifs. A cluster of KT2 sequences sharing one unique molecular identifier was counted as one distinct KT2 TCR. The public reads were reanalyzed by TCRdb: fastp trimming at Q25, MiXCR alignment, in-frame beta chains only. A single entry per CDR3 protein holds the most common genes and DNA from its merged rows. TCRdb, not the authors, supplied the V and J calls. A total of about 30,000 distinct CDR3 sequences appear in this sample, 6% to 8% of them only once. The ten largest account for around 16% of the sample.

The chain is made from TRBV12-2 and TRBJ2-7; the listed D gene, TRBD2, was not tested against the DNA. TRBV12-2 is flagged as a pseudogene. The sequence came from a human donor. Sequenced input: PBMCs spiked with cells of the T cell clone KT2. The DNA is TGTGCAAGTCGCTTAGAGGGACTAGCGCCCGACGAGCAGTACTTC. Its product reads: CASRLEGLAPDEQYF.